This is a list of T cell receptor beta chains from one sample in a study of STAT5B mutations in CD4+ large granular lymphocyte leukemia. Data came from immunoSEQ multiplex PCR; TCRdb stores just in-frame clones and leaves some out. This table holds over 30,000 clones, over 65% found once. Sequenced input: CD4+ T cells from blood buffy coats. Receptors originate from a human donor in good health. Both conserved end residues are part of each CDR3. The D gene is left open where the match is weak. Clone size appears in some rows only: once, few, many, or a class for an expanded clone.

v_call: TRBV10-2
j_call: TRBJ2-2
clone_size: -
d_call: -
cdr3_nt: TGCGCCAGCAGTGGCCAGGGTGTAACCGGGGAGCTGTTTTTT
cdr3_aa: CASSGQGVTGELFF

v_call: TRBV5-4
j_call: TRBJ2-1
clone_size: -
d_call: -
cdr3_nt: TGTGCCAGCAGCTTGGTTAGCGGAGTCAATGAGCAGTTCTTC
cdr3_aa: CASSLVSGVNEQFF

v_call: TRBV7-6
j_call: TRBJ2-7
clone_size: -
d_call: -
cdr3_nt: TGTGCCAGCAGCTTGGGGACGGCAAGCTACGAGCAGTACTTC
cdr3_aa: CASSLGTASYEQYF

v_call: TRBV5-1
j_call: TRBJ1-2
clone_size: few
d_call: TRBD1
cdr3_nt: TGCGCCAGCAGCCCTAGGGACAGGGTCACTGGCTACACCTTC
cdr3_aa: CASSPRDRVTGYTF

v_call: TRBV5-1
j_call: TRBJ2-1
clone_size: -
d_call: -
cdr3_nt: TGCGCCAGCAGAGGAAGCACCAACCCCGACAATGAGCAGTTCTTC
cdr3_aa: CASRGSTNPDNEQFF

v_call: TRBV6-1
j_call: TRBJ2-7
clone_size: -
d_call: -
cdr3_nt: TGTGCCAGCAGTGAACCTGGGGGCCACGAGCAGTACTTC
cdr3_aa: CASSEPGGHEQYF

v_call: TRBV19
j_call: TRBJ2-2
clone_size: once
d_call: -
cdr3_nt: TGTGCCAGTAGTATACAGAGACAAAACACCGGGGAGCTGTTTTTT
cdr3_aa: CASSIQRQNTGELFF

v_call: TRBV7-6
j_call: TRBJ1-6
clone_size: -
d_call: TRBD1
cdr3_nt: TGTGCCAGCAGCTTAGTTGACAGGGAACATTCACCCCTCCACTTT
cdr3_aa: CASSLVDREHSPLHF

v_call: TRBV20-1
j_call: TRBJ1-2
clone_size: -
d_call: -
cdr3_nt: TGCAGTGCTTTACGCCTCAGGGGCTACACCTTC
cdr3_aa: CSALRLRGYTF

v_call: TRBV7-6
j_call: TRBJ1-3
clone_size: -
d_call: TRBD1
cdr3_nt: TGTGCCAGCAGCTCATCGGGACAGGGGAGAAACACCATATATTTT
cdr3_aa: CASSSSGQGRNTIYF

v_call: TRBV5-1
j_call: TRBJ2-5
clone_size: -
d_call: TRBD1
cdr3_nt: TGCGCCAGCAGCTTTACGGGACAGGGGGAGACCCAGTACTTC
cdr3_aa: CASSFTGQGETQYF

v_call: TRBV7-2
j_call: TRBJ2-2
clone_size: -
d_call: TRBD2
cdr3_nt: TGTGCCAGCAGCTTAGCGCTCCGAGGACTAGCGGGAGTTCGGGAGCTGTTTTTT
cdr3_aa: CASSLALRGLAGVRELFF

v_call: TRBV5-8
j_call: TRBJ1-4
clone_size: -
d_call: -
cdr3_nt: TGTGCCAGCAGCCCCGTCCGGACGAGAACTAATGAAAAACTGTTTTTT
cdr3_aa: CASSPVRTRTNEKLFF

v_call: TRBV27
j_call: TRBJ1-2
clone_size: -
d_call: -
cdr3_nt: -
cdr3_aa: CASSSSDRVNGYTF

v_call: TRBV14
j_call: TRBJ2-6
clone_size: -
d_call: -
cdr3_nt: TGTGCCAGCAGCCAAGGGTGGGGAACTGGGGCCAACGTCCTGACTTTC
cdr3_aa: CASSQGWGTGANVLTF

v_call: TRBV7-2
j_call: TRBJ2-5
clone_size: -
d_call: TRBD2
cdr3_nt: TGTGCCAGCAGCTTCGGCGGGGGGGCCTTAGAGACCCAGTACTTC
cdr3_aa: CASSFGGGALETQYF

v_call: TRBV4-1
j_call: TRBJ1-1
clone_size: -
d_call: -
cdr3_nt: TGCGCCAGCAGCCAAGGGGAGGACAGCCTGAACACTGAAGCTTTCTTT
cdr3_aa: CASSQGEDSLNTEAFF

v_call: TRBV5-5
j_call: TRBJ1-2
clone_size: -
d_call: -
cdr3_nt: TGTGCCAGCAGCTTTGAGTATGGCTACACCTTC
cdr3_aa: CASSFEYGYTF